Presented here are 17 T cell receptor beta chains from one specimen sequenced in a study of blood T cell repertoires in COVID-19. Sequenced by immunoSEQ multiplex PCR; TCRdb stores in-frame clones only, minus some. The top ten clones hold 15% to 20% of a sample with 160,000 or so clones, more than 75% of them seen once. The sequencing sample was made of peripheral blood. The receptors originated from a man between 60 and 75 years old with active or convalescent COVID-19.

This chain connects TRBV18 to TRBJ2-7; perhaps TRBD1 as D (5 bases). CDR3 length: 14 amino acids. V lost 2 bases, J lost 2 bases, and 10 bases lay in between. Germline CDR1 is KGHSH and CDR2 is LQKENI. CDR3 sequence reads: CASSPTTDTYEQYF. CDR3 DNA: TGTGCCAGCTCACCAACGACAGACACCTACGAGCAGTACTTC.

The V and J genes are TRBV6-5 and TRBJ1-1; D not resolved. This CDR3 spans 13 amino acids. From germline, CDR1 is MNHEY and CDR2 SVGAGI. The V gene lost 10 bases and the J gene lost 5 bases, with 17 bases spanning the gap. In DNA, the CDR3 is TGTGCCACACAACGCTCCTCGCGGACTGAAGCTTTCTTT. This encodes CATQRSSRTEAFF.

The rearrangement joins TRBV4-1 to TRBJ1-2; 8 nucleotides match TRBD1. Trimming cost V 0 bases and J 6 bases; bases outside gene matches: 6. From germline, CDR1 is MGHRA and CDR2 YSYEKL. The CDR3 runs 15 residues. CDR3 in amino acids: CASSQEGAGGNGYTF. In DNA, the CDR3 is TGCGCCAGCAGCCAAGAAGGGGCAGGGGGCAATGGCTACACCTTC.

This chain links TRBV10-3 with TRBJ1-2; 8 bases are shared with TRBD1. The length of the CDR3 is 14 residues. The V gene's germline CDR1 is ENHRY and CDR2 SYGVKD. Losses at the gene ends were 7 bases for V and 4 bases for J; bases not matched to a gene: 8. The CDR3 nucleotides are TGTGCCATCAAAGGGCAGGGGGCCCCCTATGGCTACACCTTC. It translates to CAIKGQGAPYGYTF.

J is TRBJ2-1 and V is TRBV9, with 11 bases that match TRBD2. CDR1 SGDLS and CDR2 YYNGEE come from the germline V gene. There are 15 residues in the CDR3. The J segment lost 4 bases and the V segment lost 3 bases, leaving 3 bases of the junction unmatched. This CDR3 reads CASSATSGSYNEQFF. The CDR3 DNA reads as TGTGCCAGCAGCGCCACTAGCGGGAGTTACAATGAGCAGTTCTTC.

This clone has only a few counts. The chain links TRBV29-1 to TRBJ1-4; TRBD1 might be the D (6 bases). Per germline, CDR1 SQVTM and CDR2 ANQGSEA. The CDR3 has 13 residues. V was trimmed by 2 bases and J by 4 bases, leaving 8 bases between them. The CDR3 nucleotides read TGCAGCGTTGAAAGACAGGATAATGAAAAACTGTTTTTT. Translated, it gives CSVERQDNEKLFF.

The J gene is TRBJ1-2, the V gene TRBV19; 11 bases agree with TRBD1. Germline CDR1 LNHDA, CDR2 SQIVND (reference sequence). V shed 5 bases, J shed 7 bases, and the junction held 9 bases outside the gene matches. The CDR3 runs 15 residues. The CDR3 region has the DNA TGTGCCAGTAGTCTCCATGGACAGGGGGCAGGTGGCTACACCTTC. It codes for CASSLHGQGAGGYTF. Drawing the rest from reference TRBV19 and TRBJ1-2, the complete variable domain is DGGITQSPKYLFRKEGQNVTLSCEQNLNHDAMYWYRQDPGQGLRLIYYSQIVNDFQKGDIAEGYSVSREKKESFPLTVTSAQKNPTAFYLCASSLHGQGAGGYTFGSGTRLTVV.

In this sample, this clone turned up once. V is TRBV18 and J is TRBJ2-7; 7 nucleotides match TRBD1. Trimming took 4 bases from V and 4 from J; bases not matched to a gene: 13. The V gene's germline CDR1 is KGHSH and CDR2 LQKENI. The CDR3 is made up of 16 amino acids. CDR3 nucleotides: TGTGCCAGCTCACACACAGGGGACCGAGTTCTGTACGAGCAGTACTTC. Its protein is CASSHTGDRVLYEQYF.

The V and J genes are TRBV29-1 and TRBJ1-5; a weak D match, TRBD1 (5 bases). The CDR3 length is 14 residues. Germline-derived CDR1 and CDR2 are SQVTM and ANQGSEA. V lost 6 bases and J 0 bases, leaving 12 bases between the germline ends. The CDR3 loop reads CSVLSGNSNQPQHF. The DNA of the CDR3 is TGCAGCGTACTGTCAGGGAATAGCAATCAGCCCCAGCATTTT. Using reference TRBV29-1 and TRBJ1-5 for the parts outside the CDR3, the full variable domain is SAVISQKPSRDICQRGTSLTIQCQVDSQVTMMFWYRQQPGQSLTLIATANQGSEATYESGFVIDKFPISRPNLTFSTLTVSNMSPEDSSIYLCSVLSGNSNQPQHFGDGTRLSIL.

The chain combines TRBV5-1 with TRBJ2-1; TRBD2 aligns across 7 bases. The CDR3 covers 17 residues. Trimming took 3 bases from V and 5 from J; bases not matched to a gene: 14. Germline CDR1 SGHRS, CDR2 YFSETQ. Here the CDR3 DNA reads TGCGCCAGCAGCTATCCCTCGGGTCGACTAGCAAACAATGAGCAGTTCTTC. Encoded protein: CASSYPSGRLANNEQFF.

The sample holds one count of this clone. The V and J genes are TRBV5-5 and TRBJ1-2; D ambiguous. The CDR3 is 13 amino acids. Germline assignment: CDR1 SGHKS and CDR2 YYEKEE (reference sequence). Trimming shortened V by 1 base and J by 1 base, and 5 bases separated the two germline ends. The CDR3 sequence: CASSLQNNYGYTF. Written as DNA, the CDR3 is TGTGCCAGCAGCTTGCAGAATAACTATGGCTACACCTTC.

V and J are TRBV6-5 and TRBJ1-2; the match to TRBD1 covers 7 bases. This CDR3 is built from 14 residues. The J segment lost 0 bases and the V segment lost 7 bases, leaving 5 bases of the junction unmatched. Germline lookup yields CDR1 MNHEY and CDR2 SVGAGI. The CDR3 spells CASTRTGTNYGYTF. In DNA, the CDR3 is TGTGCCAGCACCCGGACAGGAACTAACTATGGCTACACCTTC.

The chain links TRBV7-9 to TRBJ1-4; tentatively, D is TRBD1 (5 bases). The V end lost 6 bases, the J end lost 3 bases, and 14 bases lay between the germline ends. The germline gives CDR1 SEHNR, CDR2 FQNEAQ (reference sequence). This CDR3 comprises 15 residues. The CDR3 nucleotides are TGTGCCAGCAGATACGGGGGTGCCCCTAATGAAAAACTGTTTTTT. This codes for CASRYGGAPNEKLFF.

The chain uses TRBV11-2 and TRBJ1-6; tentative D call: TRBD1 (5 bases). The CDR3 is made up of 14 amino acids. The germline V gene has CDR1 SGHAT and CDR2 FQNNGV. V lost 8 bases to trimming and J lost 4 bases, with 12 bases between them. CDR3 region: CASGWGAYNSPLHF. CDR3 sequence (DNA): TGTGCCAGCGGCTGGGGCGCATATAATTCACCCCTCCACTTT.

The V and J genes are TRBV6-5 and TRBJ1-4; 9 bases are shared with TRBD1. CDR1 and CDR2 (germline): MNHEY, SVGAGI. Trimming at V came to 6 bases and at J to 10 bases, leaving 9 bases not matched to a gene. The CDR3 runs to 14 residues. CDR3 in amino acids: CASRNDRGAGKLFF. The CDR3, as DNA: TGTGCCAGCAGAAACGACAGGGGGGCAGGAAAACTGTTTTTT.

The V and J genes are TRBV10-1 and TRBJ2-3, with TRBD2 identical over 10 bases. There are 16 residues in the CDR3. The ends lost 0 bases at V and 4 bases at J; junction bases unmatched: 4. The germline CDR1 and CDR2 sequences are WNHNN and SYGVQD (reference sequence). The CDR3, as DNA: TGCGCCAGCAGTGAGTCTACTAGCGGGGTATCAGATACGCAGTATTTT. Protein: CASSESTSGVSDTQYF.

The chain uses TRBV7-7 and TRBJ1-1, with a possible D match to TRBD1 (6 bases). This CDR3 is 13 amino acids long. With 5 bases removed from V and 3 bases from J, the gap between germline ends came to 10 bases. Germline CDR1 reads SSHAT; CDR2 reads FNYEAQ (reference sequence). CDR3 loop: CASSPSGDTEAFF. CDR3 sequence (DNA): TGTGCCAGCAGCCCATCAGGGGACACTGAAGCTTTCTTT. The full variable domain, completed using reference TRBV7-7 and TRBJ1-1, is GAGVSQSPRYKVTKRGQDVTLRCDPISSHATLYWYQQALGQGPEFLTYFNYEAQPDKSGLPSDRFSAERPEGSISTLTIQRTEQRDSAMYRCASSPSGDTEAFFGQGTRLTVV.